The 32 T cell receptor beta chains listed next were all sequenced from one sample in a study of T cell responses to AZD1222 COVID-19 vaccine. Clones were sequenced by immunoSEQ multiplex PCR, and TCRdb holds only the in-frame ones, with some missing. This table has around 140,000 clones, roughly 85% appearing once. This sample comprised peripheral blood, obtained 28 days after the second dose of the MenACWY control vaccine. Receptor source: an adult who received the MenACWY meningococcal vaccine as a control.

This rearrangement joins TRBV7-9 to TRBJ2-7; 13 nucleotides agree with TRBD2. CDR1 and CDR2 (germline): SEHNR, FQNEAQ (reference sequence). Trimming at V came to 6 bases and at J to 5 bases, leaving 7 bases not matched to a gene. The CDR3 is made up of 15 amino acids. In nucleotides, the CDR3 is TGTGCCAGCAGTTATGGACTAGCGGGAGACCACGAGCAGTACTTC. It specifies CASSYGLAGDHEQYF.

V is TRBV9 and J is TRBJ1-6; 7 bases agree with TRBD1. This CDR3 has 15 amino acids. V lost 1 base and J lost 5; bases outside the gene matches: 3. Germline V gene lookup returns CDR1 SGDLS and CDR2 YYNGEE. The CDR3 region is CASSVTGTDNSPLHF. CDR3 in DNA: TGTGCCAGCAGCGTAACCGGGACAGATAATTCACCCCTCCACTTT.

The V gene is TRBV12-3 or TRBV12-4, the J gene TRBJ1-5, with D hard to call. This CDR3 contains 12 residues. The V gene lost 3 bases and the J gene lost 11 bases, with 11 bases spanning the gap. CDR3 in DNA: TGTGCCAGCAGTTTCACAAGCTTAGCCCAGCATTTT. Translated: CASSFTSLAQHF.

The chain joins TRBV7-9 to TRBJ2-2; 13 bases map to TRBD2. The length of the CDR3 is 19 residues. The germline V gene has CDR1 SEHNR and CDR2 FQNEAQ (reference sequence). Losses at the gene ends were 5 bases for V and 5 bases for J; bases not matched to a gene: 14. The CDR3 DNA follows: TGTGCCAGCAGCCCTCTGACTAGCGGGGGGCCCCTCCGTACCGGGGAGCTGTTTTTT. The encoded protein is CASSPLTSGGPLRTGELFF.

This chain joins TRBV19 and TRBJ2-3; D gene ambiguous. The germline gives CDR1 LNHDA, CDR2 SQIVND (reference sequence). The CDR3 consists of 15 residues. Trimming cost V 9 bases and J 6 bases, with 22 bases left between them. The CDR3 region is CASQAGWGGSDTQYF. The CDR3, as DNA: TGTGCCAGCCAAGCCGGATGGGGTGGGTCGGATACGCAGTATTTT. The full variable domain, rest sourced from reference TRBV19 and TRBJ2-3, is DGGITQSPKYLFRKEGQNVTLSCEQNLNHDAMYWYRQDPGQGLRLIYYSQIVNDFQKGDIAEGYSVSREKKESFPLTVTSAQKNPTAFYLCASQAGWGGSDTQYFGPGTRLTVL.

The chain joins TRBV10-2 to TRBJ1-5; the match to TRBD1 covers 7 bases. Trimming at V came to 6 bases and at J to 6 bases, leaving 8 bases not matched to a gene. CDR1 is WSHSY and CDR2 is SAAADI in the germline V gene. CDR3 size: 14 residues. The CDR3, as DNA: TGCGCCAGCAGGCGACAGGGAGAGAGTCAGCCCCAGCATTTT. Protein sequence: CASRRQGESQPQHF.

Here the CDR3 reads CASSPMGAVQPQHF. CDR3 nucleotide sequence: TGTGCCAGCAGCCCCATGGGGGCTGTTCAGCCCCAGCATTTT. The chain recombines TRBV14 with TRBJ1-5; a weak D match, TRBD1 (6 bases). Germline V CDR1 and CDR2: SGHDN, FVKESK. The CDR3 consists of 14 residues. The V gene lost 4 bases and the J gene lost 6 bases, with 13 bases spanning the gap.

This chain joins TRBV12-3 or TRBV12-4 and TRBJ1-3, with unresolved D. This CDR3 has 13 residues. V lost 11 bases and J lost 0, with 11 bases in between. The CDR3 nucleotides are TGTGCCGGAAGAGTCAGCTCTGGAAACACCATATATTTT. Translation gives CAGRVSSGNTIYF.

This rearrangement joins TRBV11-3 to TRBJ1-2; TRBD1 matches at 8 bases. J gave up 3 bases and V 5 bases, and 2 bases lay outside the gene matches. CDR3 length equals 13 residues. Germline values: CDR1 SGHNT, CDR2 YENEEA. CDR3 loop: CASSLQGDYGYTF. In DNA, the CDR3 is TGTGCCAGCAGCCTACAGGGGGACTATGGCTACACCTTC.

The genes are TRBV5-1 and TRBJ1-3; D call uncertain. V lost 7 bases to trimming and J lost 0 bases, with 11 bases between them. CDR1 and CDR2 (germline): SGHRS, YFSETQ. The CDR3 has 14 residues. CDR3 sequence reads: CASRPLSSGNTIYF. The DNA of the CDR3 is TGCGCCAGCCGCCCCCTAAGCTCTGGAAACACCATATATTTT.

Note on this clone: Other DNA sequences from this sample encode an identical CDR3 as well. This sequence joins TRBV18 and TRBJ2-5; no firm D call. Germline V lookup: CDR1 KGHSH, CDR2 LQKENI. This CDR3 comprises 11 residues. Between the trimmed V and J ends, which lost 2 bases and 3 bases, there was a span of 1 base. CDR3 sequence reads: CASSPKETQYF. The CDR3 bases are TGTGCCAGCTCACCAAAAGAGACCCAGTACTTC.

V usage is TRBV11-3 and J usage is TRBJ1-1, with 8 bases aligning to TRBD1. V lost 6 bases to trimming and J lost 4 bases; unmatched junction nucleotides: 7. The CDR3 totals 14 residues. Germline-derived CDR1 and CDR2 are SGHNT and YENEEA. CDR3 loop: CASRRQTGATEAFF. CDR3 bases: TGTGCCAGCAGACGACAGACAGGGGCCACTGAAGCTTTCTTT. Drawing the rest from reference TRBV11-3 and TRBJ1-1, the complete variable domain is EAGVVQSPRYKIIEKKQPVAFWCNPISGHNTLYWYLQNLGQGPELLIRYENEEAVDDSQLPKDRFSAERLKGVDSTLKIQPAELGDSAVYLCASRRQTGATEAFFGQGTRLTVV.

The rearrangement links TRBV11-3 to TRBJ2-1; 7 positions match TRBD1. Germline V gene data show CDR1 as SGHNT and CDR2 as YENEEA. The CDR3 length is 12 residues. Trimming at V came to 2 bases and at J to 15 bases, leaving 7 bases not matched to a gene. The CDR3 loop is CASSLFRDSPFF. The CDR3 DNA sequence: TGTGCCAGCAGCTTATTCCGGGACAGTCCGTTCTTC.

The chain has TRBV9 and TRBJ2-7; D is perhaps TRBD2 (5 bases). The CDR3 is 13 residues long. Germline values: CDR1 SGDLS, CDR2 YYNGEE. The V end was cut by 4 bases, the J end by 5 bases, with 13 bases between. CDR3 sequence reads: CASSYSSGNEQYF. CDR3 in DNA: TGTGCCAGCAGCTACTCCTCGGGGAACGAGCAGTACTTC.

The rearrangement links TRBV4-1 to TRBJ1-3; a possible D gene is TRBD1 (6 bases). The V end lost 4 bases, the J end lost 1 base, and 14 bases lay between the germline ends. Germline V CDR1 and CDR2: MGHRA, YSYEKL. The CDR3 contains 16 residues. This CDR3 is CASSRENQGSGNTIYF. The CDR3 bases are TGCGCCAGCAGCCGAGAGAATCAGGGGTCTGGAAACACCATATATTTT.

This clone showed up just a few times. The chain links TRBV28 to TRBJ1-2; 8 nucleotides match TRBD1. The V gene's germline CDR1 is MDHEN and CDR2 SYDVKM. The CDR3 sequence is 15 residues long. Unmatched junction bases numbered 5, after V lost 3 bases and J lost 2 bases. The CDR3 coding sequence is TGTGCCAGCAGTTTCTTGGACAGGGCAAACTATGGCTACACCTTC. Protein: CASSFLDRANYGYTF.

V gene TRBV3-1 (or the pseudogene TRBV3-2) combines with J gene TRBJ2-3; D is unresolved. Germline lookup yields CDR1 LGHDT and CDR2 YNNKEL (reference sequence). CDR3 length equals 13 residues. Trimming stripped 4 bases from V and 2 bases from J, with 7 bases between. This CDR3 is CASSLEDTDTQYF. CDR3 nucleotide sequence: TGTGCCAGCAGCCTAGAGGACACAGATACGCAGTATTTT.

The V and J genes are TRBV3-1 (or the pseudogene TRBV3-2) and TRBJ2-3; 9 bases line up with TRBD2. The CDR3 extends over 17 amino acids. V lost 0 bases to trimming and J lost 4 bases; unmatched junction nucleotides: 8. Germline CDR1 and CDR2: LGHDT and YNNKEL (reference sequence). The CDR3: CASSQDTAGGRPDTQYF. CDR3 coding DNA: TGTGCCAGCAGCCAAGATACCGCGGGAGGGCGGCCAGATACGCAGTATTTT.

V is TRBV24-1 and J is TRBJ2-2; TRBD2 is a possible D gene (5 bases). The V end was cut by 5 bases, the J end by 7 bases, with 13 bases between. The germline V gene has CDR1 KGHDR and CDR2 SFDVKD. CDR3 length: 14 amino acids. The CDR3 sequence is CATSAAGQSGELFF. The CDR3 DNA reads TGTGCCACCAGTGCGGCGGGTCAGAGCGGGGAGCTGTTTTTT.

CDR3 in amino acids: CASSGLTGTVDDGTEAFF. CDR3 in DNA: TGTGCCAGCAGCGGATTGACCGGGACAGTGGACGATGGCACTGAAGCTTTCTTT. The V and J genes are TRBV9 and TRBJ1-1; 7 nucleotides agree with TRBD1. Trimming took 3 bases from V and 4 from J; bases not matched to a gene: 18. Per germline, CDR1 SGDLS and CDR2 YYNGEE. This CDR3 spans 18 amino acids.

The gene calls are TRBV6-5 and TRBJ2-2; 11 bases map to TRBD2. V trimming: 6 bases; J trimming: 6 bases; junction bases outside the gene matches: 6. CDR3 length: 15 residues. The V gene's germline CDR1 is MNHEY and CDR2 SVGAGI. The CDR3 protein is CASRPQGLAAGELFF. The CDR3 DNA sequence: TGTGCCAGCAGACCCCAGGGACTAGCGGCCGGGGAGCTGTTTTTT.

The chain couples TRBV6-5 to TRBJ1-6; D unclear. Germline CDR1 reads MNHEY; CDR2 reads SVGAGI. The CDR3 loop spans 14 amino acids. V was pared by 4 bases and J by 3 bases, with 7 bases between. The CDR3 here is CASSSGNYNSPLHF. The CDR3 DNA reads TGTGCCAGCAGTTCGGGGAACTATAATTCACCCCTCCACTTT.

V and J are TRBV2 and TRBJ2-2, with D possibly matching TRBD2 (5 bases). Trimming removed 6 bases at V and 2 bases at J, with 13 bases between. The length of the CDR3 is 15 residues. Germline V CDR1 and CDR2: SNHLY, FYNNEI. This chain's CDR3 is CASRRATLNTGELFF. CDR3 DNA: TGTGCCAGCAGGAGGGCCACCCTCAACACCGGGGAGCTGTTTTTT.

This clone has more than one count but fewer than ten. In DNA form, the CDR3 reads TGTGCCAGCAGTCCCAGTCGGGGCGGGGAGCTGTTTTTT. This codes for CASSPSRGGELFF. V and J are TRBV3-1 (or the pseudogene TRBV3-2) and TRBJ2-2, with D tentatively TRBD2 (5 bases). The germline V and J ends were trimmed by 6 bases and 7 bases, with 12 bases remaining between them. The CDR3 consists of 13 residues. CDR1 and CDR2 (germline): LGHDT, YNNKEL (reference sequence).

The rearrangement uses TRBV6-1 and TRBJ1-2; D gene unclear. The CDR3 covers 13 residues. V lost 3 bases to trimming and J lost 3 bases, with 8 bases between them. Germline V gene sequence: CDR1 MNHNS, CDR2 SASEGT. The CDR3 here is CASSESGYYGYTF. The DNA for the CDR3 is TGTGCCAGCAGTGAGTCGGGGTACTATGGCTACACCTTC.

The chain employs TRBV19 and TRBJ1-5; maybe TRBD1 (6 bases). Trimming took off 3 bases at V and 4 bases at J, with 16 bases between the two ends. The CDR3 spans 16 residues. The V gene's germline CDR1 is LNHDA and CDR2 SQIVND (reference sequence). CDR3 amino acids: CASSIYQGPGNQPQHF. The CDR3, as DNA: TGTGCCAGTAGTATTTATCAGGGGCCCGGAAATCAGCCCCAGCATTTT.

The V and J genes are TRBV5-1 and TRBJ1-1, with 9 bases lining up with TRBD1. The CDR3 has 15 amino acids. Germline CDR1 reads SGHRS; CDR2 reads YFSETQ. Unmatched junction bases numbered 7, after V lost 4 bases and J lost 3 bases. The CDR3 DNA follows: TGCGCCAGCAGCCCGCAGGGACAGGGTGACACTGAAGCTTTCTTT. Residues: CASSPQGQGDTEAFF.

The rearrangement joins TRBV4-3 to TRBJ2-5; tentative D call: TRBD2 (6 bases). Trimming left V 6 bases short and J 5 bases short, with 22 bases between. The CDR3 covers 16 residues. Germline CDR1 is LGHNA and CDR2 is YSLEER. The CDR3 nucleotides are TGCGCCAGCAGTCTAAAGGCGGTAGCGGAGGCCGAGACCCAGTACTTC. Translation: CASSLKAVAEAETQYF.

This chain joins TRBV5-1 and TRBJ2-3, with D possibly being TRBD2 (6 bases). V shed 4 bases and J shed 5 bases, with 17 bases lying between them. Germline V CDR1 and CDR2: SGHRS, YFSETQ. This CDR3 region has 15 residues. The CDR3 DNA reads as TGCGCCAGCAGCCCGGGGCGCCCTAGCGTAGATACGCAGTATTTT. As protein: CASSPGRPSVDTQYF.

V is TRBV19 and J is TRBJ1-5; no firm D call. The CDR3 sequence is 15 residues long. In germline, CDR1 is LNHDA, CDR2 SQIVND (reference sequence). Trimming took 5 bases from V and 6 from J, leaving 17 bases between them. CDR3 in amino acids: CASSDRRVGGQPQHF. CDR3 nucleotide sequence: TGTGCCAGTAGTGACCGAAGGGTTGGAGGTCAGCCCCAGCATTTT.

This chain uses TRBV11-3 with TRBJ2-5, with 8 bases lining up with TRBD2. Trimming removed 4 bases from V and 4 bases from J; junction bases left unmatched: 5. The CDR3 runs 14 residues. The V gene's germline CDR1 is SGHNT and CDR2 YENEEA. The CDR3 DNA is TGTGCCAGCAGCTCGGGAGGGTCGCGAGAGACCCAGTACTTC. Translation gives CASSSGGSRETQYF.

The rearrangement joins TRBV10-3 to TRBJ1-4; D is unclear. The CDR3 runs 14 residues. In germline, CDR1 is ENHRY, CDR2 SYGVKD. Trimming took 3 bases from V and 7 from J, leaving 12 bases between them. The CDR3 nucleotides are TGTGCCATCAGTGACCTCCGGGCGGGTGAAAAACTGTTTTTT. This translates into CAISDLRAGEKLFF.